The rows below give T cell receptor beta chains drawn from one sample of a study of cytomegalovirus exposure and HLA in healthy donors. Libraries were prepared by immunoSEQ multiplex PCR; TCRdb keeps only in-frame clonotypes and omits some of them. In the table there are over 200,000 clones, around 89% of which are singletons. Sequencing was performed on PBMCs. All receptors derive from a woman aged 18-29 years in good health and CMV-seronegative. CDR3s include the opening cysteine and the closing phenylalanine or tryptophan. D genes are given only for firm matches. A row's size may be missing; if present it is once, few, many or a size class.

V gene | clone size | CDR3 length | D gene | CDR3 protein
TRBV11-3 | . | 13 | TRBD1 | CASSATGVYGYTF
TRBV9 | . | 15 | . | CASSVEVSGTGELFF
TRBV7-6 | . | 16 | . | CASSLVSRAFTYEQYF
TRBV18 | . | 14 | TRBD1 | CASSGGEGANGYTF
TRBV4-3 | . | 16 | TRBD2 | CASSQDWTRGYNEQFF
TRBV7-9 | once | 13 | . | CASSLTRDTEAFF
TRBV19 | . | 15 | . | CASSIALGLAYEQYF
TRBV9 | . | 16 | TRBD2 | CASSSRTSGGLGEQFF
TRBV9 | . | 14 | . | CASSARQTYNEQFF
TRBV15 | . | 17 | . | CATSRTGASLAKNIQYF
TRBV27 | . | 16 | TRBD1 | CASSLSGTGGIGELFF
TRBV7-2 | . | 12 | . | CASSYGSPEQYF
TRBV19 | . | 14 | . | CASSRVSSTDTQYF
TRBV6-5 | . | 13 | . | CASSRDRLEGYTF
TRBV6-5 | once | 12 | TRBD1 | CASRTGDSPLHF
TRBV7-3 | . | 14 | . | CASSLSAPPSEQYF
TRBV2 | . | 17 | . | CASRAPLVLGATDTQYF
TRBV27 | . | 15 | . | CASSLSRQGNYGYTF
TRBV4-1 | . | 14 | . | CASSQERPEQPQHF